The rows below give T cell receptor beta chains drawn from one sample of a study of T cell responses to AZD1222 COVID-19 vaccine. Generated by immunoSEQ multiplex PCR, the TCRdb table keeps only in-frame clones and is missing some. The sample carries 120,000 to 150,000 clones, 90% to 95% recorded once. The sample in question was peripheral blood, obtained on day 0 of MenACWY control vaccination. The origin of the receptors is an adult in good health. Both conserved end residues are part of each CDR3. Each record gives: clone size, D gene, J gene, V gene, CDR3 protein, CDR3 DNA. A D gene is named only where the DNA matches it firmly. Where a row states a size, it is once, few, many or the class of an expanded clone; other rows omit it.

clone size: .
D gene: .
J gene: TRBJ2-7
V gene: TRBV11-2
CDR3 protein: CASRLGSSNYEQYF
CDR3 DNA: TGTGCCAGCCGCCTGGGAAGTTCGAACTACGAGCAGTACTTC

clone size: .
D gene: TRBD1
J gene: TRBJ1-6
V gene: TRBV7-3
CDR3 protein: CASSSGGTFNSPLHF
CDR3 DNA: TGTGCCAGCAGCTCAGGGGGGACATTTAATTCACCCCTCCACTTT

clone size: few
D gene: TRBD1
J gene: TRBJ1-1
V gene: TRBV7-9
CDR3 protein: CASSLGTGQREAFF
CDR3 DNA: TGTGCCAGCAGCCTTGGGACAGGCCAAAGGGAAGCTTTCTTT

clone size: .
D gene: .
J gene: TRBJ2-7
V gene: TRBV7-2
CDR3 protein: CASSLAGHNTYEQYF
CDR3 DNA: TGTGCCAGCAGCTTAGCCGGACATAACACCTACGAGCAGTACTTC

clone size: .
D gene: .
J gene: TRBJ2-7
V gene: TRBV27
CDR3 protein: CASSFGGSYEQYF
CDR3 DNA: TGTGCCAGCAGTTTCGGAGGCTCCTACGAGCAGTACTTC

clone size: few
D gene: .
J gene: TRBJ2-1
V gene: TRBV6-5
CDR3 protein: CASSLTRDLGAYEQFF
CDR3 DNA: TGTGCCAGCAGTTTAACTAGGGACTTGGGTGCATATGAGCAGTTCTTC

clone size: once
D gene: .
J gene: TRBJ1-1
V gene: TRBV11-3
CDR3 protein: CASSRGAGQNTEAFF
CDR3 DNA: TGTGCCAGCAGCCGAGGGGCTGGACAGAACACTGAAGCTTTCTTT

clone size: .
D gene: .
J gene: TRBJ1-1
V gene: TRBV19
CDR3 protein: CASSSLTNTEAFF
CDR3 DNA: TGTGCCAGTTCTTCACTGACGAACACTGAAGCTTTCTTT

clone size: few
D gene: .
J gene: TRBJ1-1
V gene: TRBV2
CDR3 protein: CASSQDRSNTEAFF
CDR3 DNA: TGTGCCAGCAGTCAGGACCGATCGAACACTGAAGCTTTCTTT

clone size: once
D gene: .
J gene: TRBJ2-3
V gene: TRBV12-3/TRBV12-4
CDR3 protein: CASSSNTDTQYF
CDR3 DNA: TGTGCCAGCAGTTCCAACACAGATACGCAGTATTTT

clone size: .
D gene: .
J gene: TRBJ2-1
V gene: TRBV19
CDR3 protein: CASSITRATYNEQFF
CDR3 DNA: TGTGCCAGTAGTATCACCCGGGCGACCTACAATGAGCAGTTCTTC